The rows below give T cell receptor beta chains drawn from one sample of a study of T-cell memory formation after mild COVID-19. TCRdb passed the 5' RACE reads through MiXCR, listing each CDR3 protein once. Here the sample spans some 200,000 distinct CDR3 sequences, 20% to 25% being singletons. Material: PBMCs or a T cell subset sorted from them (not recorded which). The source of these receptors is an adult woman who had mild COVID-19 (a few samples of this study predate the infection). Cell type and time point are not known. Each CDR3 is given without its conserved first and last residue.

>TRBV7-3|TRBJ2-5
ASSHTGAYQETQY
>TRBV29-1|TRBJ1-1
SVEDPRDIEAF
>TRBV9|TRBJ1-6
ASSVDLNSPLH
>TRBV12-3/TRBV12-4|TRBJ2-2
ASEGLAGELF
>TRBV18|TRBJ2-5
ASSPSLDRNQETQY
>TRBV20-1|TRBJ1-1
SARNRGLGTEAF
>TRBV27|TRBJ2-7
ASSLMVAYEQY
>TRBV4-2|TRBJ2-7
ASSPGGCYEQY
>TRBV4-1|TRBJ1-3
ASSQGYTIY
>TRBV7-9|TRBJ2-7
ATNPGSLYEQY
>TRBV5-5|TRBJ2-2
ASSLKNTGELF
>TRBV9|TRBJ1-2
ASSVAGGNYGYT
>TRBV7-9|TRBJ2-2
ASSLKRETGELF
>TRBV7-8|TRBJ2-5
ASTPQLGGPGQETQY
>TRBV9|TRBJ2-2
ASSVELSGELF
>TRBV4-1|TRBJ2-1
ASSNGGALPGNEQF
>TRBV12-3/TRBV12-4|TRBJ1-5
ASSLRWNNQPQH